This TCR beta chain stems from a study of shared clonotypes between healthy human individuals. Overall study: Donors consisted of a couple of women and three men between 18 and 49.

On this clone itself: Other nucleotide sequences from this sample produce the same CDR3.

Repertoires were generated with immunoSEQ multiplex PCR, while TCRdb's copy carries only in-frame clones and drops some. This sample has fewer than 550,000 clones, with over 60% found just once. The germline V gene encodes CDR1 SNHLY and CDR2 FYNNEI. The CDR3 has 14 residues. V lost 6 bases and J lost 4; bases outside the gene matches: 5. The genes are TRBV2 and TRBJ2-1, with 8 bases fitting TRBD2. The TCR comes from a woman in her thirties or forties in good health. Some clones in this sample may be carry-over from other donors' samples. The sample was PBMCs. CDR3 loop: CASSLTSGYNEQFF. CDR3 nucleotides: TGTGCCAGCAGCCTAACTAGCGGATACAATGAGCAGTTCTTC.